The subject of this entry is one T cell receptor beta chain. This sample was included in a study of blood T cell repertoires in COVID-19. Clones were sequenced by immunoSEQ multiplex PCR, and TCRdb holds only the in-frame ones, with some missing. This sample has about 73,000 clones; about 80% occur once, and the top ten carry 25% to 30%. V was trimmed by 4 bases and J by 9 bases, leaving 22 bases between them. CDR3 length: 16 residues. CDR1 is MGHRA, CDR2 YSYEKL, per germline. The chain combines TRBV4-1 with TRBJ2-1; D is possibly TRBD2 (5 bases). The TCR comes from a human donor in a cohort sampled during active COVID-19. Sequencing was carried out using peripheral blood. The CDR3 region is CASSRGGGGRGGEQFF. In DNA form, the CDR3 reads TGCGCCAGCAGCCGCGGAGGAGGCGGTCGTGGTGGTGAGCAGTTCTTC.